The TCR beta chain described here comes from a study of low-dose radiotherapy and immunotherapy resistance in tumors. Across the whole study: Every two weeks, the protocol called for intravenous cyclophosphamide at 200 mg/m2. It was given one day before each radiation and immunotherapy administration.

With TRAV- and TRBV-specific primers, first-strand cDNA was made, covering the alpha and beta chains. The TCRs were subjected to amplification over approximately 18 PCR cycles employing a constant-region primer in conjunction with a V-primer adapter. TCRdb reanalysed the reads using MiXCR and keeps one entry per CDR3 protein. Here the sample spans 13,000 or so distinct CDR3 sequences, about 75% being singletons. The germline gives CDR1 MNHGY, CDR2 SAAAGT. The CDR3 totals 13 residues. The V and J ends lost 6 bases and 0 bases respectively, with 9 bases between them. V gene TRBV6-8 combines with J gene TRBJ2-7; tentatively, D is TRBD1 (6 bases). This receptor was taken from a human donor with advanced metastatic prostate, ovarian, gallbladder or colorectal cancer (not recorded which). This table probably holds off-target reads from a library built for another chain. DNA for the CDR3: TGTGCCAGCAGAACAGGGAGCTCCTACGAGCAGTACTTC. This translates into CASRTGSSYEQYF.